The 11 T cell receptor beta chains below all came from one sample that was sequenced in a study of shared clonotypes between healthy human individuals. Sequenced by immunoSEQ multiplex PCR; TCRdb stores in-frame clones only, minus some. Of more than 2,000,000 clones in the sample, around nine tenths were seen once. Sequencing was carried out using naive CD4+ T cells sorted from blood. Sample subset: CD45RA+ positively selected. The receptors were gathered from a man aged 18-30 years in good health.

The CDR3 DNA sequence: TGTGCCTGGAGTACCTACAGGGGGCTGTACGAGCAGTACTTC. Translated, it gives CAWSTYRGLYEQYF. V and J are TRBV30 and TRBJ2-7; 9 bases line up with TRBD1. CDR3 length equals 14 residues. Trimming removed 2 bases from V and 4 bases from J; junction bases left unmatched: 6. Germline values: CDR1 GTSNPN, CDR2 SVGIG (reference sequence).

The rearrangement joins TRBV28 to TRBJ2-1; D not certain. The germline V gene encodes CDR1 MDHEN and CDR2 SYDVKM. CDR3 size: 11 residues. The ends were cut back, 3 bases at V and 16 bases at J, with 13 bases in the middle. In DNA, the CDR3 is TGTGCCAGCAGTTTTAAAGGCCGTGGTTTCTTC. It codes for CASSFKGRGFF.

In regard to this clone: This CDR3 is also generated by other DNA sequences in the sample. The V call is TRBV6-5, the J call TRBJ1-2; no clear D gene. The germline CDR1 and CDR2 sequences are MNHEY and SVGAGI. Trimming cost V 5 bases and J 4 bases, with 5 bases left between them. CDR3 length: 11 amino acids. The CDR3 sequence: CASSSGYGYTF. The CDR3 DNA sequence: TGTGCCAGCAGTAGCGGCTATGGCTACACCTTC.

This clone occurred a few times. The chain employs TRBV7-9 and TRBJ1-1; no definite D call. The CDR3 has 14 residues. Trimming removed 0 bases from V and 10 bases from J, with 15 bases in between. Germline CDR1 is SEHNR and CDR2 is FQNEAQ (reference sequence). Here the CDR3 DNA reads TGTGCCAGCAGCTTAGCTAGCCCTACATACAGAGCTTTCTTT. It encodes CASSLASPTYRAFF.

The chain joins TRBV7-9 to TRBJ2-2; possible D gene TRBD1, 6 bases. Germline CDR1 and CDR2: SEHNR and FQNEAQ (reference sequence). V lost 5 bases to trimming and J lost 7 bases, with 20 bases between them. The CDR3 has 16 residues. CDR3 coding DNA: TGTGCCAGCAGCCCTAGTGAGGGTCAGGGGATCGGGGAGCTGTTTTTT. Translated: CASSPSEGQGIGELFF.

A note on this clone: Other nucleotide sequences in the sample specify the same CDR3. The chain joins TRBV18 to TRBJ2-7, with 8 bases lining up with TRBD1. The CDR3 covers 14 residues. From germline, CDR1 is KGHSH and CDR2 LQKENI. The V and J ends lost 2 bases and 5 bases, in that order; junction bases with no gene match: 5. CDR3 sequence: CASSPGQGSNEQYF. The CDR3 DNA reads as TGTGCCAGCTCACCAGGACAGGGCTCTAACGAGCAGTACTTC.

Of note for this clone: Other DNA sequences from this sample encode an identical CDR3 as well. This chain connects TRBV18 to TRBJ1-1; a weak D match, TRBD1 (5 bases). The germline V gene has CDR1 KGHSH and CDR2 LQKENI. V was clipped by 3 bases and J by 5 bases, with 16 bases between them. This CDR3 is built from 15 residues. As DNA, the CDR3 is TGTGCCAGCTCACCCCCCGGGACCGGGGGGACTGAAGCTTTCTTT. This gives the protein CASSPPGTGGTEAFF. Full variable domain (rest looked up from reference TRBV18 and TRBJ1-1): NAGVMQNPRHLVRRRGQEARLRCSPMKGHSHVYWYRQLPEEGLKFMVYLQKENIIDESGMPKERFSAEFPKEGPSILRIQQVVRGDSAAYFCASSPPGTGGTEAFFGQGTRLTVV.

The chain combines TRBV18 with TRBJ2-7; D is ambiguous. The CDR3 is 14 amino acids. Trimming shortened V by 3 bases and J by 4 bases, and 13 bases separated the two germline ends. Germline loops: CDR1 KGHSH, CDR2 LQKENI. CDR3 amino acids: CASSPNAVGYEQYF. The CDR3 region has the DNA TGTGCCAGCTCACCCAACGCCGTCGGGTACGAGCAGTACTTC.

The chain uses TRBV7-9 and TRBJ1-4; D gene ambiguous. Trimming removed 7 bases at V and 8 bases at J, with 17 bases between. Germline-derived CDR1 and CDR2 are SEHNR and FQNEAQ (reference sequence). This CDR3 is 14 amino acids long. The DNA for the CDR3 is TGTGCCAGCACCCCGAGCGGGGTGCGGGAAAAACTGTTTTTT. This translates into CASTPSGVREKLFF.

The V and J genes are TRBV6-1 and TRBJ2-2; D gene unclear. There are 14 residues in the CDR3. Looked up from germline, CDR1 is MNHNS and CDR2 is SASEGT. V lost 7 bases and J lost 1, with 10 bases in between. The CDR3 nucleotides are TGTGCCAGCACCTGGACGGAGAACACCGGGGAGCTGTTTTTT. Translated: CASTWTENTGELFF.

This chain connects TRBV10-3 to TRBJ2-7; possibly TRBD1 for D (6 bases). The CDR3 consists of 15 residues. Trimming removed 1 base at V and 6 bases at J, with 16 bases between. Germline-derived CDR1 and CDR2 are ENHRY and SYGVKD. CDR3 sequence reads: CAISEYRVRVGEQYF. The CDR3, as DNA: TGTGCCATCAGTGAGTACAGGGTCAGGGTGGGCGAGCAGTACTTC.